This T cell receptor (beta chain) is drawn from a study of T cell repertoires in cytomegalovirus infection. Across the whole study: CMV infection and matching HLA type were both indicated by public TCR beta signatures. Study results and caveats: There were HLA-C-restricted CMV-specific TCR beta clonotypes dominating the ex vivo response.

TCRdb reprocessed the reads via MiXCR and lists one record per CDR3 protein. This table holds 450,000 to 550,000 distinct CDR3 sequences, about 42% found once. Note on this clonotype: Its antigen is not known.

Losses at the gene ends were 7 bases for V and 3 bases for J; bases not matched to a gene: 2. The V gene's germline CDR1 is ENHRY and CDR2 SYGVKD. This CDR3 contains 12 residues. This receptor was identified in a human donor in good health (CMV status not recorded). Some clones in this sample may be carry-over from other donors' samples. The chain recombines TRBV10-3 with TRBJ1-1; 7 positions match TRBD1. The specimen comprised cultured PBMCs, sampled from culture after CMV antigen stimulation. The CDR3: CAITTGDTEAFF. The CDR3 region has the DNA TGTGCCATCACCACAGGGGACACTGAAGCTTTCTTT.